This T cell receptor (beta chain) was captured by sequencing in a study of type 1 regulatory T cells (dated by TCRdb to about 2021). Describing the broader study: The study characterized an in vitro protocol that generated a Tr1-enriched, alloantigen-specific CD4 T cell product named T-allo10. T-allo10 was under clinical evaluation in patients with hematological malignancies receiving allogeneic hematopoietic stem cell transplantation.

The trim is 3 bases for V and 8 bases for J, with a gap of 17 bases between the germline ends. From a lookup of the germline V gene (reference sequence), CDR1 and CDR2 are DFQATT and SNEGSKA. Inclusive of the bounding cysteine and phenylalanine, the CDR3 is 14 residues long. Just CDR3 DNA is preserved here, 42 bases in frame from base 1. Donor-derived T-allo10 cells were described as specific for host alloantigens, anergic, and capable of alloantigen-specific suppression. The instrument given in TCRdb is Illumina MiSeq. Using fastp trimming at Q25 and MiXCR clonotype assembly, TCRdb reanalyzed the public sequencing data and kept in-frame beta chains. Rows matching on CDR3 protein sequence are summarized as one entry with the most common DNA and genes. Across this sample there are 60,000 to 70,000 distinct CDR3 sequences, with about three fifths seen only once. Of the sample, about 8% is held by the ten largest clones.

Concerning this clonotype itself: Its recognized antigen is unknown. Base qualities are missing; no much larger clone stands one base away.

The clonotype comes from a human donor in good health. This receptor chain uses TRBV20-1 and TRBJ1-5, with a weak D call of TRBD1 (5 bases match). The sample comprised cultured T cells, either the whole culture or a sorted T cell fraction (not recorded which). In light of the paper, this sample's cell subset or site label describes: Tr1-enriched cell product generated in vitro against host alloantigens. The nucleotide sequence is given as TGCAGTGCTAGTTCCCCAGGGATAATGGAGCCCCAGCATTTT. Its protein reads: CSASSPGIMEPQHF.